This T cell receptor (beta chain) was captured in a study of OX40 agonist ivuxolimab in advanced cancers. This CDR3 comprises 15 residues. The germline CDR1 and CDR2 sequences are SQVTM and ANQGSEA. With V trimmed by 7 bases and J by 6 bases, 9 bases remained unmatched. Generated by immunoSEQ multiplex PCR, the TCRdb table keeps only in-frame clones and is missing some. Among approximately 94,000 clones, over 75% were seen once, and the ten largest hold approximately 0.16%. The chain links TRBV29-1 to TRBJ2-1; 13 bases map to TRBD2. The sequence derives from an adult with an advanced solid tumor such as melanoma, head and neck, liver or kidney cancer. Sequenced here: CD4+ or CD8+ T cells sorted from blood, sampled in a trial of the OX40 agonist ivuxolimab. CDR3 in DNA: TGCAGCGCCAAAGGCGGACTAGCGGGAGTCAATGAGCAGTTCTTC. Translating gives CSAKGGLAGVNEQFF.